The clone carrying this TCR beta chain has just a few counts. This record comes from a study of blood T cell repertoires in COVID-19. Source study methods: Amplification of reference gene primers provided the estimated nucleated cell counts. TCRdb's copy holds only in-frame clones and misses some; the assay was immunoSEQ multiplex PCR. From that table come the V and J calls and clone size; the DNA was used to work out D and trimming. This table has around 140,000 clones, approximately 78% appearing once. This CDR3 comprises 13 residues. V was shortened by 1 base and J by 2 bases, with 5 bases between the two germline ends.

The V and J genes are TRBV12-3 or TRBV12-4 and TRBJ1-2; D is ambiguous. Sequencing was done on a sample of peripheral blood. This TCR came from a human donor with acute or convalescent COVID-19. The donor label of this sample is uncertain. CDR3 sequence reads: CASSLDSNYGYTF. The DNA of the CDR3 is TGTGCCAGCAGTTTAGACAGCAACTATGGCTACACCTTC.